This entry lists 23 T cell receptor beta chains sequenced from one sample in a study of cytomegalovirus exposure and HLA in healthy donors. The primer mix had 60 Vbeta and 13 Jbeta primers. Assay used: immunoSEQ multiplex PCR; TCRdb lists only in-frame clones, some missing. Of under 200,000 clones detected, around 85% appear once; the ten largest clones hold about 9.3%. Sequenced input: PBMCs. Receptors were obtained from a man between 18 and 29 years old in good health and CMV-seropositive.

CDR3 sequence reads: CASSRDRGGEKLFF. CDR3 coding DNA: TGTGCCAGCTCACGAGACAGGGGAGGTGAAAAACTGTTTTTT. This sequence joins TRBV18 and TRBJ1-4, with 8 bases that match TRBD1. The junction had 5 bases not matched to a gene; V was cut back by 4 bases and J by 7 bases. The V gene's germline CDR1 is KGHSH and CDR2 LQKENI. The CDR3 consists of 14 residues.

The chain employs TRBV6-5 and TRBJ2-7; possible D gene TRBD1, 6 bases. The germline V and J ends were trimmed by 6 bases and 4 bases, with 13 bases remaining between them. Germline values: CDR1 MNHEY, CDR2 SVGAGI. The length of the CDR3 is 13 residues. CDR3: CASRRQESYEQYF. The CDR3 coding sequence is TGTGCCAGCAGACGACAGGAATCGTACGAGCAGTACTTC.

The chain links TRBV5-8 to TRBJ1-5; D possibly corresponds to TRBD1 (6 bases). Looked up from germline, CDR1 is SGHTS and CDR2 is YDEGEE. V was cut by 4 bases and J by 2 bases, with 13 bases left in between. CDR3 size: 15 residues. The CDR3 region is CASSPTGWGNQPQHF. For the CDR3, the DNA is TGTGCCAGCAGCCCTACAGGGTGGGGCAATCAGCCCCAGCATTTT.

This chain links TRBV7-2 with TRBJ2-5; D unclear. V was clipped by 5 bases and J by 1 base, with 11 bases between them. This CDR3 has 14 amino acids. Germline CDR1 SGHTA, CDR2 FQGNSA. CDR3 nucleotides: TGTGCCAGCAGCCTGACGACATTCCAAGAGACCCAGTACTTC. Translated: CASSLTTFQETQYF.

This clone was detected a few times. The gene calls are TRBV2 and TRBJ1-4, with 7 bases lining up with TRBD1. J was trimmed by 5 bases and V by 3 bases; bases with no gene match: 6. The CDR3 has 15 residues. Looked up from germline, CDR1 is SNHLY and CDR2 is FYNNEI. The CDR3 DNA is TGTGCCAGCAGTGACGGACAGGCGCTAAATGAAAAACTGTTTTTT. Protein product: CASSDGQALNEKLFF.

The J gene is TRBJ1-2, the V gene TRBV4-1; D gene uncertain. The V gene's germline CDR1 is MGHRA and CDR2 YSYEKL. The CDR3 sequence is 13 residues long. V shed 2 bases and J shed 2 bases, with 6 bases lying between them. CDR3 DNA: TGCGCCAGCAGCCAATCCGGGAACTATGGCTACACCTTC. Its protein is CASSQSGNYGYTF.

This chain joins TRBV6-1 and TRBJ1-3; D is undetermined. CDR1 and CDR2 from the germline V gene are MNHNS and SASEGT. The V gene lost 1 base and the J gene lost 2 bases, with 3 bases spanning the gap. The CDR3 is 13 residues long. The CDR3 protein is CASSEGPGNTIYF. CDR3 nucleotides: TGTGCCAGCAGTGAAGGGCCTGGAAACACCATATATTTT.

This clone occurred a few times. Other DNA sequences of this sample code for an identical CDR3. Here the CDR3 DNA reads TGTGCCAGTTCCGGGACAGGCAATCAGCCCCAGCATTTT. Its translation: CASSGTGNQPQHF. The rearrangement links TRBV19 to TRBJ1-5; 7 bases map to TRBD1. CDR1 and CDR2 (germline): LNHDA, SQIVND (reference sequence). The CDR3 runs to 13 residues. V trimming: 8 bases; J trimming: 2 bases; junction bases outside the gene matches: 3.

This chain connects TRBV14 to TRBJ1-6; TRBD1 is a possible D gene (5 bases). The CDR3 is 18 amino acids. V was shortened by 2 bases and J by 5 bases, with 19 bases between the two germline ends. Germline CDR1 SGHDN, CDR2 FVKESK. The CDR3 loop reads CASSQIVGGLANNSPLHF. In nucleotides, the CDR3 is TGTGCCAGCAGCCAAATAGTGGGGGGGTTGGCCAATAATTCACCCCTCCACTTT.

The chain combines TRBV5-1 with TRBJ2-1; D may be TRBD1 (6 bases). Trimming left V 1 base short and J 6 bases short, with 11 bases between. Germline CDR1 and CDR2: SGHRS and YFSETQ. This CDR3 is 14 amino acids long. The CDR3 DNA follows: TGCGCCAGCAGCTTGTCACCAGGGGTCAATGAGCAGTTCTTC. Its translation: CASSLSPGVNEQFF.

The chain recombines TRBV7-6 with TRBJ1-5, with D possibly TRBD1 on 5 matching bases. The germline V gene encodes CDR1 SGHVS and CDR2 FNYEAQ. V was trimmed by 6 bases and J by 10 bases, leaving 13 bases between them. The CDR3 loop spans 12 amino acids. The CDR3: CASSPGRGPQHF. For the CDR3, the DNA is TGTGCCAGCAGTCCTGGGAGGGGACCCCAGCATTTT. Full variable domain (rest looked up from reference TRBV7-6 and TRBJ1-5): GAGVSQSPRYKVTKRGQDVALRCDPISGHVSLYWYRQALGQGPEFLTYFNYEAQQDKSGLPNDRFSAERPEGSISTLTIQRTEQRDSAMYRCASSPGRGPQHFGDGTRLSIL.

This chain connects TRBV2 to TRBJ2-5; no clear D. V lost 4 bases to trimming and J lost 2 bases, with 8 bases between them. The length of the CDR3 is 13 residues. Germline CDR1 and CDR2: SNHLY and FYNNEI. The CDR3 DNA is TGTGCCAGCAGTGGGGCCCGGCAAGAGACCCAGTACTTC. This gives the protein CASSGARQETQYF.

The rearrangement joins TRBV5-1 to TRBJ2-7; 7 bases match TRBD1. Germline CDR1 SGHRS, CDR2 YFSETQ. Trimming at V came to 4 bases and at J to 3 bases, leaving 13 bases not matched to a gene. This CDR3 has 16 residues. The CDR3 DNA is TGCGCCAGCAGCCGAGACTCGACAGGGAGTCTCTACGAGCAGTACTTC. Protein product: CASSRDSTGSLYEQYF.

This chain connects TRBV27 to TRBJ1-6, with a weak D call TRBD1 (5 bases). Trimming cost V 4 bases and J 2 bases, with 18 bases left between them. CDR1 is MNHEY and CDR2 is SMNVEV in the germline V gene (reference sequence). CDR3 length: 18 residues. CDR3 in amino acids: CASSSRRVQEAYNSPLHF. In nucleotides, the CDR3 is TGTGCCAGCAGTTCCCGGAGGGTACAGGAGGCCTATAATTCACCCCTCCACTTT.

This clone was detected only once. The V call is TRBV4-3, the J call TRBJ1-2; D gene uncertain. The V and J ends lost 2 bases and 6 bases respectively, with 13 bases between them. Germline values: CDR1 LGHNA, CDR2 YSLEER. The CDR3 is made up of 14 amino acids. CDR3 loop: CASSQLKGGHGYTF. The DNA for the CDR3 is TGCGCCAGCAGCCAACTCAAGGGAGGCCATGGCTACACCTTC.

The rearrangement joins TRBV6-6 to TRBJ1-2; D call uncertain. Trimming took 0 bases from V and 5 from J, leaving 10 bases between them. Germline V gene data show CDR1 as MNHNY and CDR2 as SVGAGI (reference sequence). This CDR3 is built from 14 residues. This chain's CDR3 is CASSYSGGDYGYTF. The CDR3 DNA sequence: TGTGCCAGCAGTTACTCCGGAGGAGATTATGGCTACACCTTC.

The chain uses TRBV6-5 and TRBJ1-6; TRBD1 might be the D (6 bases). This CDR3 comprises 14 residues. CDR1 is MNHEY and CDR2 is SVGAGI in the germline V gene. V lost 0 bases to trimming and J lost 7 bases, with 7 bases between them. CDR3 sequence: CASSYSDRNSPLHF. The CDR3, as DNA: TGTGCCAGCAGTTACTCCGACAGGAATTCACCCCTCCACTTT.

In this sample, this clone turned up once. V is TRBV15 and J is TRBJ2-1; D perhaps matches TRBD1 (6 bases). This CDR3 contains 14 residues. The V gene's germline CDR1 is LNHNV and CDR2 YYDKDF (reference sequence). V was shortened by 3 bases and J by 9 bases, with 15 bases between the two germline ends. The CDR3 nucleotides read TGTGCCACCAGCAGGCAAACAGGGTATGGTGAGCAGTTCTTC. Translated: CATSRQTGYGEQFF.

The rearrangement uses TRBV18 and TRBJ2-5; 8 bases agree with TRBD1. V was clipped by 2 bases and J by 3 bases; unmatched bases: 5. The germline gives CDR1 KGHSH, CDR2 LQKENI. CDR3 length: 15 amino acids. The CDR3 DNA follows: TGTGCCAGCTCACCATACCAGGACAGGGAAGAGACCCAGTACTTC. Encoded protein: CASSPYQDREETQYF. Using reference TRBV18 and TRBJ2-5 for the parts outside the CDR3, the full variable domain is NAGVMQNPRHLVRRRGQEARLRCSPMKGHSHVYWYRQLPEEGLKFMVYLQKENIIDESGMPKERFSAEFPKEGPSILRIQQVVRGDSAAYFCASSPYQDREETQYFGPGTRLLVL.

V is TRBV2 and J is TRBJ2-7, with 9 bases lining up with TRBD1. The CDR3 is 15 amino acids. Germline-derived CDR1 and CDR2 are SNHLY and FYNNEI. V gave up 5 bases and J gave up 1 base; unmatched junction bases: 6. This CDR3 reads CASSSLGTGSYEQYF. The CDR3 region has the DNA TGTGCCAGCAGTTCCCTGGGGACAGGGTCCTACGAGCAGTACTTC.

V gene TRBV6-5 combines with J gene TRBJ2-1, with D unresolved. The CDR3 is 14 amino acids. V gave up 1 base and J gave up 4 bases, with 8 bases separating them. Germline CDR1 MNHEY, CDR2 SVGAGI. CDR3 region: CASSYLASYNEQFF. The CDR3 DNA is TGTGCCAGCAGTTACTTGGCCAGTTACAATGAGCAGTTCTTC.

CDR3 amino acids: CASSLGQGRMYEQYF. CDR3 sequence (DNA): TGCGCCAGCAGCTTGGGGCAGGGAAGGATGTACGAGCAGTACTTC. The chain carries TRBV5-1 and TRBJ2-5, with D possibly being TRBD1 (5 bases). The J call may be faulty, since TRBJ2-7 better matches the DNA end. The CDR3 length is 15 residues. Germline CDR1 and CDR2: SGHRS and YFSETQ.

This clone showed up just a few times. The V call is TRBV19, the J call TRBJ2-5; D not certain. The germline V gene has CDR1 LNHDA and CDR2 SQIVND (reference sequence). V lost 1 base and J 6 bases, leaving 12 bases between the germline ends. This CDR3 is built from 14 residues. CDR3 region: CASSIAAGAKTQYF. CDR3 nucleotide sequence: TGTGCCAGTAGTATAGCAGCAGGCGCAAAGACCCAGTACTTC.